This T cell receptor (beta chain) is drawn from a study of CD8+CD57+ T cells in acquired aplastic anemia. Looking at the study overall: Sorted CD4+ and CD8+ cell DNA averaged roughly 3.2 ug. General observations from the study: Both patients and controls carried the same twenty-nine CD8+ CDR3 sequences.

This clonotype appeared many times. Its antigen remains unidentified. The V and J ends lost 0 bases and 7 bases, in that order; junction bases with no gene match: 4. This CDR3 is 15 amino acids long. Germline CDR1 reads MNHEY; CDR2 reads SVGEGT. Genomic DNA served as template for TCR beta VDJ and CDR3 profiling. A single record per CDR3 protein comes from TCRdb applying MiXCR to the reads. Of approximately 99,000 distinct CDR3 sequences listed, 51% are singletons. The sample comprised sorted CD4+, CD8+, or CD8+CD57+ T cells (not recorded which) from PBMCs. The chain links TRBV6-2 or TRBV6-3 to TRBJ2-1; 9 bases fit TRBD2. This TCR came from a human donor in good health, serving as a control. The CDR3 DNA reads TGTGCCAGCAGTTACTCGCCTAGCGGGGATAATGAGCAGTTCTTC. As protein: CASSYSPSGDNEQFF.